This T cell receptor (beta chain) was obtained from a study of human T cells and chemical hapten exposure. Across the study: Cases of alopecia areata, totalis or universalis occurred in a predominantly female patient group.

This clonotype was seen repeatedly, ten times or more. Described time point: pre-sensitization, week 0. Specified treatment: therapeutic diphenylcyclopropenone sensitization with weekly scalp DPC. TCRdb called the RACE reads again in MiXCR, with one record for every CDR3 protein. This table holds approximately 320,000 distinct CDR3 sequences, about 5% found once. CDR1 and CDR2 (germline): MNHNY, SVGAGI (reference sequence). V lost 5 bases and J 3 bases, leaving 10 bases between the germline ends. This CDR3 region has 13 residues. The sequences come from whole blood, collected in connection with sensitization to the hapten diphenylcyclopropenone (DPC). The gene calls are TRBV6-6 and TRBJ1-1; weak D call: TRBD1 (5 bases). The sequence came from a young woman with alopecia areata. Some clones in this sample may be carry-over from other donors' samples. CDR3 in amino acids: CASSVLGDTEAFF. The CDR3 DNA reads as TGTGCCAGCAGTGTATTGGGGGACACTGAAGCTTTCTTT.